This TCR beta chain was captured by sequencing in a study of T cell repertoires in cytomegalovirus infection. Germline V CDR1 and CDR2: SGHAT, FQNNGV. The CDR3 totals 17 residues. Trimming removed 0 bases at V and 7 bases at J, with 21 bases between. General study findings and limits: Individuals carrying CMV plus the relevant HLA were identified by cumulative frequency of public TCR beta families.

MiXCR, run by TCRdb on the reads, gives a single entry per CDR3 protein. The sample yields about a million distinct CDR3 sequences, roughly 30% seen once. This clonotype occurred many times. Its antigen remains unknown. The chain combines TRBV11-2 with TRBJ1-2; D is possibly TRBD1 (5 bases). The origin of this receptor is a human donor in good health (CMV status not recorded). Some clones in this sample may be carry-over from other donors' samples. Sample: cultured CD8+ T cells from PBMCs, taken from culture after CMV antigen stimulation. CDR3 loop: CASSLDLRGAGYRGYTF. The DNA of the CDR3 is TGTGCCAGCAGCTTAGATTTGAGGGGCGCGGGGTATCGTGGCTACACCTTC.